This TCR beta chain appears in the sequencing data of a study of T cell responses to AZD1222 COVID-19 vaccine. Findings and caveats of the study: Clonal diversity may have been underestimated in mostly white British donors.

Generated by immunoSEQ multiplex PCR, the TCRdb table keeps only in-frame clones and is missing some. The data contain 120,000 to 150,000 clones, around nine tenths of them singletons. As for this clone: Its antigen is unknown.

This clonotype was sampled from an adult who received the AZD1222 COVID-19 vaccine. The starting material was peripheral blood, obtained 28 days after the second AZD1222 dose.

The CDR3 reads CASGGVPPDYEQYF. CDR3 coding DNA: TGTGCCAGCGGAGGGGTCCCGCCGGACTACGAGCAGTACTTC. The chain carries TRBV6-5 and TRBJ2-7; tentative D call: TRBD2 (6 bases). The CDR3 has 14 amino acids. The V gene's germline CDR1 is MNHEY and CDR2 SVGAGI. Deletions cut 8 bases from V and 3 bases from J, with 17 bases between.